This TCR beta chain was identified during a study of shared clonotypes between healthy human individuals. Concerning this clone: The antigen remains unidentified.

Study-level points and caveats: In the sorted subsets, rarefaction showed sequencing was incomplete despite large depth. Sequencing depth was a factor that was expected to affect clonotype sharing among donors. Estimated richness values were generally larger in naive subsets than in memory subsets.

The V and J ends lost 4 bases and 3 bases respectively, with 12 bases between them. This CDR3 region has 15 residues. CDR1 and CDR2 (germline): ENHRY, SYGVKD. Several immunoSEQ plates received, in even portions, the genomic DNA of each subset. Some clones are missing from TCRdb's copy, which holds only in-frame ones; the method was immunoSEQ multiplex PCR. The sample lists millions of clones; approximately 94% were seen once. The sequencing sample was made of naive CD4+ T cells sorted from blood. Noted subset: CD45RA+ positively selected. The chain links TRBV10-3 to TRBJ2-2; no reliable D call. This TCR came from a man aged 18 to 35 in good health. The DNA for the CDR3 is TGTGCCATCAGTGTAGTCAGTCCCGACACCGGGGAGCTGTTTTTT. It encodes CAISVVSPDTGELFF.